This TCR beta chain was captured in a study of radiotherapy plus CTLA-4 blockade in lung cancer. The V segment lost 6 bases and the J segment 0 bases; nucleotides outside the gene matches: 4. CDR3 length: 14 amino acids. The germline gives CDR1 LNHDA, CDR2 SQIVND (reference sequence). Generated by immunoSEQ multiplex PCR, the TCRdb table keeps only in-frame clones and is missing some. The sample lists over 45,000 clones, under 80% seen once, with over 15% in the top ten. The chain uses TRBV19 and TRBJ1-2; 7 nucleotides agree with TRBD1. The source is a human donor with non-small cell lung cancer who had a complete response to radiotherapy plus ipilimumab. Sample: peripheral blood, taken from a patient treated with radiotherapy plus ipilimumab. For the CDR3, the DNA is TGTGCCAGTAGCCTGACAGGGTCTAACTATGGCTACACCTTC. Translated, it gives CASSLTGSNYGYTF.